This TCR beta chain was obtained from a study of naive and memory T cell subsets. Germline V gives CDR1 LNHDA, CDR2 SQIVND (reference sequence). CDR3 length: 16 residues. V gave up 4 bases and J gave up 0 bases; unmatched junction bases: 8. There are a few counts of this clonotype. The SP2 primer and nested alpha and beta constant region primers amplified ligated cDNA in four rounds. Alpha and beta constant region primers primed reverse transcription for blood and skin samples. In TCRdb, the 5' RACE reads were re-called with MiXCR into one record per CDR3 protein. The sample contains tens of thousands of distinct CDR3 sequences, under 10% of which appear only once. A UMI-containing oligonucleotide was joined by 3' ligation to the TCR cDNA template. Cells were not sorted; total RNA input targeted about 1 to 1000 ng.

V usage is TRBV19 and J usage is TRBJ2-5; TRBD1 matches 7 bases. This sequence was found in a female donor in good health. The CDR3 loop is CASSNGQVTNQETQYF. For the CDR3, the DNA is TGTGCCAGTAGTAACGGACAGGTCACCAACCAAGAGACCCAGTACTTC.